This T cell receptor beta chain was recorded in a study of blood T cell repertoires in COVID-19 (dated by TCRdb to 2020 to 2022). The study in broad terms: Samples from collaborators originated in the United States, Italy and Spain and spanned both the acute and convalescent phases of COVID-19. The samples were drawn from two sources: the first 160 participants of the ongoing ImmuneRACE study, and 1,200 or so subjects contributed by 6 global collaborators. The sample metadata nearly always contained a de-identified subject ID, COVID-19 status, age in years and sex. The repertoires were released in a freely available public database meant as a resource for research on the immune response to SARS-CoV-2. The material from the prospective study consisted of cDNA or gDNA derived from T cells, B-cell-depleted T cells, or PBMCs. HLA class I and class II types, where available, came from metadata supplied by the sample provider rather than from assay-based typing. Subjects who had been exposed to COVID-19, were actively infected with it, or had recovered from it provided the deeply sampled blood TCRbeta repertoires that made up the dataset.

General findings and caveats noted by the study authors: Clinical and demographic metadata were provided uncurated, with the amount varying by source and participant.

This clone was counted between two and nine times. This clone's antigen is unknown. No much larger clone is present one base from it, and per-base qualities are unavailable. The V and J ends are trimmed by 0 bases and 4 bases, leaving 12 bases between them. The CDR3 has 15 amino acids, counting the end cysteine and phenylalanine. Only the CDR3 DNA stays, 45 bases, in frame from base 1. The germline V gene provides CDR1 SGHAT and CDR2 FQNNGV. In Seattle, one collaborating source enrolled patients while the infection was active and tracked those patients longitudinally over the course of disease. Each collaborating institution followed its own protocols to collect whole blood in K2EDTA tubes. For TCRbeta analysis, collaborators shipped samples in one of three forms: frozen whole blood, isolated PBMCs, or DNA extracted from either of those sample types. TCRbeta CDR3 regions were amplified from genomic DNA using the immunoSEQ Assay, a bias-controlled multiplex PCR. As for how the authors treated the data: The number of nucleated cells in each sample was estimated from the amplification of reference gene primers within the assay. Sequence reads were collapsed and filtered to measure the absolute abundance of every unique TCRbeta CDR3 rearrangement. For each sample, productive Simpson clonality was calculated as the square root of Simpson's diversity index over productive rearrangements. The table was pulled from immuneACCESS by TCRdb, which kept in-frame rearrangements only. Such tables lose some clones; where checked, under half of the loss comes from unresolved V genes, and the rest has no known cause. The V and J calls and clone size were taken over from that table, and D and trimming were inferred from the DNA. The sample table records under 200,000 clones; about 90% of these occur just once. The ten biggest clones cover 9.5% to 13% of the sample.

The TCR originated in a woman aged 60-75 years with COVID-19, enrolled during active disease. The chain is assembled from TRBV11-2 and TRBJ1-1; the D region possibly corresponds to TRBD1 (5 bases align). Sample: peripheral blood. The sequence in DNA is TGTGCCAGCAGCTTAGATGGGGCCGGGGGCACTGAAGCTTTCTTT. Translated, this gives CASSLDGAGGTEAFF.